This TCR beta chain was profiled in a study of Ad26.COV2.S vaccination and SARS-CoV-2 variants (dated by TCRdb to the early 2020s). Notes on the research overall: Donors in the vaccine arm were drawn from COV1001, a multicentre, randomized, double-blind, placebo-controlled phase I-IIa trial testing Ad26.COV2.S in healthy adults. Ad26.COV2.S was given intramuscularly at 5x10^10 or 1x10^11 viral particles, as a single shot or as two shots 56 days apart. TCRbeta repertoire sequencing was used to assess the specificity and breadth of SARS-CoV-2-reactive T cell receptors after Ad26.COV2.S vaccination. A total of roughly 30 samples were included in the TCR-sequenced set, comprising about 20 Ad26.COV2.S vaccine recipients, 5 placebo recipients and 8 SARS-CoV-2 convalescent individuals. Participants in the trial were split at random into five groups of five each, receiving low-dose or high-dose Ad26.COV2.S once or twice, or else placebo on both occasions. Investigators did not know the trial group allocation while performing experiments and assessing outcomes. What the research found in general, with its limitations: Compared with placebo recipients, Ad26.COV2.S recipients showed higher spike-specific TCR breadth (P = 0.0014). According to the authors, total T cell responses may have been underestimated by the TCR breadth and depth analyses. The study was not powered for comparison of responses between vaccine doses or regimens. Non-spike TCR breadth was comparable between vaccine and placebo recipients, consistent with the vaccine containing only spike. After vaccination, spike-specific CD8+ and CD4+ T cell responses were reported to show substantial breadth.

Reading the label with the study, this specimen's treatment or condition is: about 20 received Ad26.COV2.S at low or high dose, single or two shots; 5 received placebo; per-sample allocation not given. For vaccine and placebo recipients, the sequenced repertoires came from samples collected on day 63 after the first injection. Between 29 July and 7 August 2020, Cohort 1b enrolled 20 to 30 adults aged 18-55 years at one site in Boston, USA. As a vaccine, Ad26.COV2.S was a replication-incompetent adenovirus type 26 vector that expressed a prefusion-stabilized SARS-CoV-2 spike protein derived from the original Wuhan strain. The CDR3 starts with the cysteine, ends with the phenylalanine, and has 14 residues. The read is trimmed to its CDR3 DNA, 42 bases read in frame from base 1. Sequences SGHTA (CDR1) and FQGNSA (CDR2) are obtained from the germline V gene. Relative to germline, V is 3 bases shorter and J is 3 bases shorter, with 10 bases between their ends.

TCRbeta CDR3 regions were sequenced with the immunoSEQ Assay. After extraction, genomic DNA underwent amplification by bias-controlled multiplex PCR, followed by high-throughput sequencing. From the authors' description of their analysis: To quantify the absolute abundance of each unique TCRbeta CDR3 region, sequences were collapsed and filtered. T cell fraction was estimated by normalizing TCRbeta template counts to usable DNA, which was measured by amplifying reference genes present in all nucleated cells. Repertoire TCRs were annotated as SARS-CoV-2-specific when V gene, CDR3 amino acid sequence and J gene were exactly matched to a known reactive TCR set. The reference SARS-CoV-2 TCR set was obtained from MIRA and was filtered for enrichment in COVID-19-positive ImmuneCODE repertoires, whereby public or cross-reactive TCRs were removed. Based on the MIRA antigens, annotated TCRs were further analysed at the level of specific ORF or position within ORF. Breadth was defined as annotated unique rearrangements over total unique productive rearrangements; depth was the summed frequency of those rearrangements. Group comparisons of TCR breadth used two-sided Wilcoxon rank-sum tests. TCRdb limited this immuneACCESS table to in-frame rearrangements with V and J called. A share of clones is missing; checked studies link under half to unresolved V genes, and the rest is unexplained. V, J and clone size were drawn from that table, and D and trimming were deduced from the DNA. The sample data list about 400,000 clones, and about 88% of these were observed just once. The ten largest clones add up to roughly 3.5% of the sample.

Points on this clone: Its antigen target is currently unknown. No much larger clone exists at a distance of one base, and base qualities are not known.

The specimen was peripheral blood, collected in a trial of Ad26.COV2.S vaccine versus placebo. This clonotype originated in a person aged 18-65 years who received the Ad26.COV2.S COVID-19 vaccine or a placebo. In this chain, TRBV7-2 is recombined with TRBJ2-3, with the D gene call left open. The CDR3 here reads CASSLPPRTDTQYF. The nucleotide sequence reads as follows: TGTGCCAGCAGCTTGCCCCCGCGGACAGATACGCAGTATTTT. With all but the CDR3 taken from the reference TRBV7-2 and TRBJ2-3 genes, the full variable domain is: GAGVSQSPSNKVTEKGKDVELRCDPISGHTALYWYRQSLGQGLEFLIYFQGNSAPDKSGLPSDRFSAERTGGSVSTLTIQRTQQEDSAVYLCASSLPPRTDTQYFGPGTRLTVL.